Following are 7 T cell receptor beta chains from one sample sequenced in a study of control samples from healthy donors and cancer patients (dated by TCRdb to about 2020). The protocol used for the library was the immunoSEQ multiplex PCR assay. In its TCRdb copy, this immuneACCESS table keeps in-frame sequences only and misses some clones. Where compared with another copy, unresolved V genes explain less than half of these, and the others have no known cause. The table for this sample lists approximately 130,000 clones; 85% to 90% of them were counted only once. 9.5% to 13% of the sample is taken by the ten largest. The sample comprised blood. The receptor set was obtained from a man aged 25 to 40 in good health.

The gene calls are TRBV2 and TRBJ2-3; maybe TRBD1 (6 bases). Per germline, CDR1 SNHLY and CDR2 FYNNEI. CDR3 length: 14 residues. Trimming cost V 9 bases and J 0 bases, with 13 bases left between them. The CDR3 bases are TGTGCCAGGACCGGGACACCTAGCACAGATACGCAGTATTTT. It is translated as CARTGTPSTDTQYF.

This clone was observed once. The chain combines TRBV19 with TRBJ1-1; 8 bases are a match to TRBD1. The V gene end was trimmed by 2 bases and the J gene end by 0 bases; junction bases not matched to a gene: 2. In germline, CDR1 is LNHDA, CDR2 SQIVND (reference sequence). This CDR3 is built from 15 residues. The CDR3 reads CASSIRTGLNTEAFF. For the CDR3, the DNA is TGTGCCAGTAGTATAAGGACAGGGTTGAACACTGAAGCTTTCTTT.

The sample holds one count of this clone. V is TRBV12-3 or TRBV12-4 and J is TRBJ1-1; TRBD1 matches 8 bases. V lost 7 bases and J lost 8; bases outside the gene matches: 3. The CDR3 loop spans 11 amino acids. The CDR3 coding sequence is TGTGCCAGCACTTACAGGGGGGAAGCTTTCTTT. This codes for CASTYRGEAFF.

The chain employs TRBV18 and TRBJ2-7; 7 bases align to TRBD1. CDR3 size: 15 residues. In germline, CDR1 is KGHSH, CDR2 LQKENI. Trimming took 1 base from V and 6 from J; bases not matched to a gene: 9. The CDR3, as DNA: TGTGCCAGCTCACCACGACAGGGTGGGTATGGCGAGCAGTACTTC. It yields the protein CASSPRQGGYGEQYF.

The V and J genes are TRBV24-1 and TRBJ1-2, with unresolved D. The CDR3 has 16 residues. Germline V gene lookup returns CDR1 KGHDR and CDR2 SFDVKD. V was trimmed by 1 base and J by 2 bases, leaving 13 bases between them. The CDR3 here is CATSDLGEGGNYGYTF. In nucleotides, the CDR3 is TGTGCCACCAGTGATTTAGGTGAGGGCGGAAACTATGGCTACACCTTC.

This clone has more than one count but fewer than ten. The chain recombines TRBV19 with TRBJ2-5; 7 nucleotides agree with TRBD2. Per germline, CDR1 LNHDA and CDR2 SQIVND (reference sequence). With V trimmed by 6 bases and J by 4 bases, 8 bases remained unmatched. This CDR3 has 14 amino acids. CDR3 nucleotide sequence: TGTGCCAGTAGCGGTACTAGCGAAGGAGAGACCCAGTACTTC. Translation gives CASSGTSEGETQYF.

V and J are TRBV6-1 and TRBJ2-5, with D perhaps given as TRBD1 or TRBD2 (5 bases each). CDR3 length: 16 amino acids. The germline V and J ends were trimmed by 0 bases and 4 bases, with 15 bases remaining between them. Germline CDR1 reads MNHNS; CDR2 reads SASEGT. The CDR3 nucleotides read TGTGCCAGCAGTGAAGCCAGAGGGGCGACGGGAGAGACCCAGTACTTC. Its translation is CASSEARGATGETQYF.